These T cell receptor beta chains were read from a single sample in a study of cytomegalovirus exposure and HLA in healthy donors. Only in-frame clones appear in the TCRdb table, and some are missing; sequencing was by immunoSEQ multiplex PCR. This repertoire shows about 140,000 clones, around 81% found once; its top ten account for 2.4%. The material sequenced was PBMCs. The source of these receptors is a man aged 45-60 years in good health and CMV-seronegative. The CDR3 runs from the conserved cysteine through the conserved F or W. A D gene is named only where the DNA matches it firmly. Part of the rows lack a size; the others show once, few, many or a class for expanded clones.

TGTGCCAGCAGCCACGTTGGACAGAACTCCTACAATGAGCAGTTCTTC,CASSHVGQNSYNEQFF,-,-,TRBJ2-1,16,TRBV4-2
TGTGCCAGCAGACCCCAGGAGCCCCAGCATTTT,CASRPQEPQHF,-,-,TRBJ1-5,11,TRBV5-8
TGTGCCAGCGCGGCCGTTGGCACTGAAGCTTTCTTT,CASAAVGTEAFF,few,-,TRBJ1-1,12,TRBV2
TGTGCCAGCAGCGCGACAGGAATCCAAGAGACCCAGTACTTC,CASSATGIQETQYF,-,-,TRBJ2-5,14,TRBV7-2
TGTGCCAGCAGCTTGCGGAGGCCGGTAGGCGAGACCCAGTACTTC,CASSLRRPVGETQYF,-,-,TRBJ2-5,15,TRBV5-6
TGTGCCAGCAGTGAAGTCAGGTACAATCAGCCCCAGCATTTT,CASSEVRYNQPQHF,-,-,TRBJ1-5,14,TRBV2
TGCGCCAGCAGCTTGGCCGGGACAGGGTACGTCGAGCAGTACTTC,CASSLAGTGYVEQYF,-,TRBD1,TRBJ2-7,15,TRBV5-1
TGTGCCAGCAGCTTCCGAGACTCTAGGGGCTACACCTTC,CASSFRDSRGYTF,once,-,TRBJ1-2,13,TRBV7-9
TGTGCCAGCAGCTTAGAGGACAGGGGTTACGGGGAGCTGTTTTTT,CASSLEDRGYGELFF,few,TRBD1,TRBJ2-2,15,TRBV5-6
TGCGCCAGCAGCTTGGGCGGAGCAGGGTACACAGATACGCAGTATTTT,CASSLGGAGYTDTQYF,-,-,TRBJ2-3,16,TRBV5-1
TGTGCCAGCAGCTTCCGGGACAGGGGAGTGACTGAAGCTTTCTTT,CASSFRDRGVTEAFF,-,TRBD1,TRBJ1-1,15,TRBV7-6
TGTGCCAGCACCTACGGACAGGGTAATGCTCTGGGCTACACCTTC,CASTYGQGNALGYTF,few,TRBD1,TRBJ1-2,15,TRBV2
TGCGCCAGCAAGGCGGGGCTTGGCGGAAACACCATATATTTT,CASKAGLGGNTIYF,-,-,TRBJ1-3,14,TRBV10-2
TGTGCCTGGAGTGTAGGCGGACACTCTGGAAACACCATATATTTT,CAWSVGGHSGNTIYF,few,-,TRBJ1-3,15,TRBV30